The rows below give T cell receptor beta chains drawn from one sample of a study of graft-versus-host responses after intestinal transplantation. Sequencing was performed with immunoSEQ multiplex PCR; in TCRdb, only in-frame clones are kept and a portion is missing. The repertoire has about 130,000 clones, approximately 90% of them found once; the top ten carry over 0.15%. The antigens of these receptors remain unknown. Sequencing was performed on unstimulated CD4+ T cells sorted from spleen or lymph node cells, taken before intestinal transplant. The receptors shown here come from a human donor who received an intestinal transplant. CDR3s include the opening cysteine and the closing phenylalanine or tryptophan. The D gene is left open where the match is weak. For some rows the clone size is stated as once, few or many, or as a class when expanded; others skip it.

v_gene: TRBV5-6; abundance: NA; len: 16; d_gene: NA; j_gene: TRBJ1-1; CDR3nt: TGTGCCAGCAGCCTCTTGGGGCAGCTAAGCGGGGTGGAAGCTTTCTTT; CDR3aa: CASSLLGQLSGVEAFF
v_gene: TRBV5-6; abundance: NA; len: 11; d_gene: NA; j_gene: TRBJ2-5; CDR3nt: TGTGCCAGCAGCCTCGAGGGGACCCAGTACTTC; CDR3aa: CASSLEGTQYF
v_gene: TRBV15; abundance: NA; len: 14; d_gene: NA; j_gene: TRBJ1-5; CDR3nt: TGTGCCACCAGCTACCAACGGGGCAATCAGCCCCAGCATTTT; CDR3aa: CATSYQRGNQPQHF
v_gene: TRBV5-1; abundance: NA; len: 14; d_gene: NA; j_gene: TRBJ2-3; CDR3nt: TGCGCCAGCAGCGACGGGACTCCCAAGGATACGCAGTATTTT; CDR3aa: CASSDGTPKDTQYF
v_gene: TRBV9; abundance: NA; len: 16; d_gene: TRBD1; j_gene: TRBJ2-6; CDR3nt: TGTGCCAGCAGCGTAATGGGACAGTCTGGGGCCAACGTCCTGACTTTC; CDR3aa: CASSVMGQSGANVLTF
v_gene: TRBV18; abundance: few; len: 12; d_gene: TRBD1; j_gene: TRBJ2-2; CDR3nt: TGTGCCAGCTCCCGGGACAGGGTGGAGCTGTTTTTT; CDR3aa: CASSRDRVELFF
v_gene: TRBV14; abundance: NA; len: 16; d_gene: TRBD1; j_gene: TRBJ1-3; CDR3nt: TGTGCCAGCAGCCACAGCGGGACAGGGGTTGGAAACACCATATATTTT; CDR3aa: CASSHSGTGVGNTIYF
v_gene: TRBV19; abundance: NA; len: 14; d_gene: NA; j_gene: TRBJ2-1; CDR3nt: TGTGCCAGTAACTACGGTACAAGCGGGCCGGATCAGTTCTTC; CDR3aa: CASNYGTSGPDQFF
v_gene: TRBV19; abundance: NA; len: 13; d_gene: TRBD1; j_gene: TRBJ1-2; CDR3nt: TGTGCCAGTAGAACAGGGGGCGGCTATGGCTACACCTTC; CDR3aa: CASRTGGGYGYTF
v_gene: TRBV5-4; abundance: NA; len: 14; d_gene: TRBD1; j_gene: TRBJ2-7; CDR3nt: TGTGCCAGCAGCCAGAAGACAGGGACGTACGAGCAGTACTTC; CDR3aa: CASSQKTGTYEQYF
v_gene: TRBV6-1; abundance: few; len: 14; d_gene: TRBD1; j_gene: TRBJ2-3; CDR3nt: TGTGCCAGCAGCGTGGACAGGGTCGGAGATACGCAGTATTTT; CDR3aa: CASSVDRVGDTQYF
v_gene: TRBV7-9; abundance: NA; len: 16; d_gene: TRBD1; j_gene: TRBJ1-4; CDR3nt: TGTGCCAGCAGCTTAGGAGGGGGACAGAGTAATGAAAAACTGTTTTTT; CDR3aa: CASSLGGGQSNEKLFF
v_gene: TRBV19; abundance: NA; len: 14; d_gene: NA; j_gene: TRBJ1-5; CDR3nt: TGTGCCAGTAGTTCCGGGGGCGGAGGTCAGCCCCAGCATTTT; CDR3aa: CASSSGGGGQPQHF
v_gene: TRBV4-1; abundance: NA; len: 15; d_gene: NA; j_gene: TRBJ2-7; CDR3nt: TGCGCCAGCAGCCAAGATCGCGGGTTTCGGGTTGTGCAGTACTTC; CDR3aa: CASSQDRGFRVVQYF
v_gene: TRBV7-2; abundance: NA; len: 12; d_gene: NA; j_gene: TRBJ2-5; CDR3nt: TGTGCCAGCAGCCAGGACCTCGGGAAGCAGTACTTC; CDR3aa: CASSQDLGKQYF
v_gene: TRBV9; abundance: NA; len: 15; d_gene: NA; j_gene: TRBJ2-2; CDR3nt: TGTGCCAGCAGCGTAGGTTACGGGGTGACCGGGGAGCTGTTTTTT; CDR3aa: CASSVGYGVTGELFF
v_gene: TRBV5-1; abundance: NA; len: 16; d_gene: TRBD2; j_gene: TRBJ2-1; CDR3nt: TGCGCCAGCAGCTGGCAGACTAGCGGGGGGGCCCCTGAGCAGTTCTTC; CDR3aa: CASSWQTSGGAPEQFF
v_gene: TRBV7-8; abundance: NA; len: 14; d_gene: TRBD2; j_gene: TRBJ2-7; CDR3nt: TGTGCCAGCAGCGAAACTAGCGGGGCCTACGAGCAGTACTTC; CDR3aa: CASSETSGAYEQYF
v_gene: TRBV11-2; abundance: NA; len: 14; d_gene: NA; j_gene: TRBJ1-2; CDR3nt: TGTGCCAGCAGCGTCATCAGGGACGACTATGGCTACACCTTC; CDR3aa: CASSVIRDDYGYTF
v_gene: TRBV5-4; abundance: NA; len: 16; d_gene: TRBD2; j_gene: TRBJ2-1; CDR3nt: TGTGCCAGCAGCTTGGCCAGCGGGGGGGCCCACAATGAGCAGTTCTTC; CDR3aa: CASSLASGGAHNEQFF
v_gene: TRBV30; abundance: NA; len: 13; d_gene: NA; j_gene: TRBJ2-2; CDR3nt: TGTGCCTGGACAGGGAAATACACCGGGGAGCTGTTTTTT; CDR3aa: CAWTGKYTGELFF
v_gene: TRBV19; abundance: NA; len: 14; d_gene: NA; j_gene: TRBJ1-5; CDR3nt: TGTGCCAGTAGTATACCAGGGGAGGGTCAGCCCCAGCATTTT; CDR3aa: CASSIPGEGQPQHF
v_gene: TRBV30; abundance: NA; len: 13; d_gene: NA; j_gene: TRBJ1-5; CDR3nt: TGTGCCTGGAGTGTACGGGGGGTACAGCCCCAGCATTTT; CDR3aa: CAWSVRGVQPQHF
v_gene: TRBV15; abundance: NA; len: 16; d_gene: TRBD1; j_gene: TRBJ1-2; CDR3nt: TGTGCCACCAGCAGAGATCGGGGACAGGGCTTGGGTGGCTACACCTTC; CDR3aa: CATSRDRGQGLGGYTF